Listed below are T cell receptor beta chains from one sample, sequenced in a study of PD-L1 blockade in urothelial cancer. Using immunoSEQ multiplex PCR, the repertoire was profiled, and TCRdb retains in-frame clones only, with some absent. Of 50,000 or so clones listed, approximately 80% are singletons. Sequenced here: PBMCs, sampled around atezolizumab (anti-PD-L1) treatment. All receptors come from a man in his 70s with urothelial cancer. Both conserved end residues are part of each CDR3. D genes are given only for firm matches. Clone sizes are given selectively: once, few, many, or a class where the clone is expanded.

CDR3nt	CDR3aa	d_gene	j_gene	v_gene	abundance
TGCAGCGCACTGGGACTAGCGGAGGGGGGCCCAGATACGCAGTATTTT	CSALGLAEGGPDTQYF	TRBD2	TRBJ2-3	TRBV29-1	-
TGCAGCGTCGGAGGACTAGCGGGAGCAGATACGCAGTATTTT	CSVGGLAGADTQYF	TRBD2	TRBJ2-3	TRBV29-1	-
TGTGCCAGCAGTGCAGGGACTAACTATGGCTACACCTTC	CASSAGTNYGYTF	-	TRBJ1-2	TRBV25-1	-
TGCGCCAGCAGCTCCGGACAGGGTAGCTACAATGAGCAGTTCTTC	CASSSGQGSYNEQFF	TRBD1	TRBJ2-1	TRBV5-1	-
TGCGCCAGCAGCCCTCGACAGGGATCCACTGAAGCTTTCTTT	CASSPRQGSTEAFF	TRBD1	TRBJ1-1	TRBV5-1	-
TGCGCCAGCAGCCTACAACCGGGGGGCACAATGAACACTGAAGCTTTCTTT	CASSLQPGGTMNTEAFF	-	TRBJ1-1	TRBV4-1	-
TGTGCCAGCTCCCTCCGACAGCTAACCTACGAGCAGTACTTC	CASSLRQLTYEQYF	-	TRBJ2-7	TRBV25-1	-
TGTGCCAGCAGTTACGACGCCGGAGGGACCCAGTACTTC	CASSYDAGGTQYF	-	TRBJ2-5	TRBV6-5	-
TGTGCCAGCAGCGTAGGACAGGGCGGCTACGAGCAGTACTTC	CASSVGQGGYEQYF	TRBD1	TRBJ2-7	TRBV9	-
TGTGCCAGCAGCGGAAGGACAGGGTTGTTGCGTGAAAAACTGTTTTTT	CASSGRTGLLREKLFF	TRBD1	TRBJ1-4	TRBV14	-
TGTGCCAGCGAGGGGGAGTCGAGTACCGGGGAGCTGTTTTTT	CASEGESSTGELFF	-	TRBJ2-2	TRBV6-1	-
TGTGCCAGCAGCCCCTGGGGTAGCGGTATCCAAGAGACCCAGTACTTC	CASSPWGSGIQETQYF	-	TRBJ2-5	TRBV7-2	-
TGCGCCAGCAGCTGGAGAAATAATGAAAAACTGTTTTTT	CASSWRNNEKLFF	-	TRBJ1-4	TRBV5-1	-
TGTGCCAGCAGCTTTTCGGGACAGGGTCTCTACGAGCAGTACTTC	CASSFSGQGLYEQYF	TRBD1	TRBJ2-7	TRBV6-1	-
TGTGCCAGACGACAGGGGACAAACACTGAAGCTTTCTTT	CARRQGTNTEAFF	TRBD1	TRBJ1-1	TRBV2	few
TGTGCCAGCAGCTTGGTGGTAGCGCAACAAGAGACCCAGTACTTC	CASSLVVAQQETQYF	-	TRBJ2-5	TRBV5-5	-
TGTGCCAGCACACCATCCCGGGGAGGGAACGAGCAGTACTTC	CASTPSRGGNEQYF	TRBD2	TRBJ2-7	TRBV28	-
TGTGCCAGTAGTATCGGTCTAGCGGGGGACAATGAGCAGTTCTTC	CASSIGLAGDNEQFF	TRBD2	TRBJ2-1	TRBV19	-
TGTGCCAGCAGCTCCCGGACAGGGGGTGCAACAGATACGCAGTATTTT	CASSSRTGGATDTQYF	TRBD1	TRBJ2-3	TRBV11-1	-
TGTGCCAGCAGTTTATTTGGAGGTTCAGAGGACCGTCAGCCCCAGCATTTT	CASSLFGGSEDRQPQHF	-	TRBJ1-5	TRBV27	-
TGTGCCAGCTCACCGGGGCCGGGAGGGGAGTTTGCAGATACGCAGTATTTT	CASSPGPGGEFADTQYF	TRBD2	TRBJ2-3	TRBV18	-
TGCGCCAGCAGCTCGCTACAGGGGAAGGGGGAGCTGTTTTTT	CASSSLQGKGELFF	TRBD1	TRBJ2-2	TRBV5-1	-
TGTGCCAGCAGTTTGAGTCAGGGCGCCTACGAGCAGTACTTC	CASSLSQGAYEQYF	-	TRBJ2-7	TRBV27	-
TGCAGCTCCCTAAGGGCGGGTAGGGATACGCAGTATTTT	CSSLRAGRDTQYF	-	TRBJ2-3	TRBV29-1	-
TGTGCTAGCAGCAGGGACTTTCAAGAGACCCAGTACTTC	CASSRDFQETQYF	-	TRBJ2-5	TRBV7-7	once
TGTGCTAGCAGCTTAGACAGGTTCGCAGATACGCAGTATTTT	CASSLDRFADTQYF	-	TRBJ2-3	TRBV7-7	-